The rows below give T cell receptor beta chains drawn from one sample of a study of T cells in Graves' hyperthyroidism and ophthalmopathy. TCRdb re-analysed the multiplex PCR reads in MiXCR, keeping a single row per CDR3 protein. Of about 600,000 distinct CDR3 sequences listed, approximately 15% are singletons. The sequenced material came from blood. The receptor source for this set is a woman in her forties or fifties with Graves' ophthalmopathy. CDR3s include the opening cysteine and the closing phenylalanine or tryptophan. The D gene is left open where the match is weak. A clone size is listed for some rows: how often the clone was seen (once, few, many), or a class if it is expanded.

size	V	D	J	CDR3	DNA
many	TRBV27	NA	TRBJ2-3	CASNRNRATDTQYF	TGTGCCAGCAACCGGAACAGGGCTACAGATACGCAGTATTTT
many	TRBV7-2	NA	TRBJ1-5	CASSFSSQNNQPQHF	TGTGCCAGCAGCTTCTCCAGCCAAAACAATCAGCCCCAGCATTTT
NA	TRBV4-3	NA	TRBJ2-7	CASSQGTTNEQYF	TGCGCCAGCAGCCAAGGTACTACTAACGAGCAGTACTTC
NA	TRBV6-2/TRBV6-3	TRBD2	TRBJ2-7	CASSFPSGSSYEQYF	TGTGCCAGCAGTTTTCCTAGCGGAAGCTCCTACGAGCAGTACTTC
many	TRBV5-1	NA	TRBJ2-3	CASSLGRGISTDTQYF	TGCGCCAGCAGCTTGGGACGGGGGATCAGCACAGATACGCAGTATTTT
once	TRBV28	TRBD2	TRBJ2-6	CASSFRTSGANVLTF	TGTGCCAGCAGTTTCAGGACTAGCGGGGCCAACGTCCTGACTTTC
few	TRBV18	NA	TRBJ1-6	CASSPISTRSSYNSPLHF	TGTGCCAGCTCACCAATAAGTACGAGGAGCTCCTATAATTCACCCCTCCACTTT
NA	TRBV5-8	TRBD1	TRBJ2-3	CASSPGDRVWSTDTQYF	TGTGCCAGCAGCCCGGGGGACAGGGTATGGAGCACAGATACGCAGTATTTT
many	TRBV11-3	NA	TRBJ1-1	CASSLLISEAFF	TGTGCCAGCAGCTTATTGATATCTGAAGCTTTCTTT
NA	TRBV6-1	TRBD1	TRBJ2-2	CASSYAGQGLSGELFF	TGTGCCAGCAGTTACGCGGGACAGGGTCTTTCCGGGGAGCTGTTTTTT
NA	TRBV6-1	TRBD1	TRBJ2-2	CASRWDRVDTGELFF	TGTGCCAGTAGATGGGACAGGGTTGACACCGGGGAGCTGTTTTTT
NA	TRBV6-4	TRBD1	TRBJ1-1	CASSDPDRATNTEASF	TGTGCCAGCAGTGACCCGGACAGGGCGACGAACACTGAAGCTTCCTTT
many	TRBV7-3	TRBD1	TRBJ2-1	CASSSTGGTGDEQFF	TGTGCCAGCAGCTCCACAGGGGGCACGGGCGATGAGCAGTTCTTC
many	TRBV20-1	TRBD1	TRBJ1-3	CSARDGTASGNTIYF	TGCAGTGCTAGAGACGGGACAGCCTCTGGAAACACCATATATTTT
NA	TRBV15	NA	TRBJ2-3	CATSGGYTGKPPDTQYF	TGTGCCACCAGCGGGGGGTATACGGGCAAACCTCCAGATACGCAGTATTTT
many	TRBV7-2	NA	TRBJ1-1	CASSLSQLNTEAFF	TGTGCCAGCAGCTTATCACAGTTGAACACTGAAGCTTTCTTT
NA	TRBV4-1	NA	TRBJ1-1	CASSRPIGGRRNTEAFF	TGCGCCAGCAGCCGGCCCATCGGTGGCAGGAGAAACACTGAAGCTTTCTTT
many	TRBV20-1	NA	TRBJ1-1	CSARDHGSEGTEAFF	TGCAGTGCTAGAGATCATGGGTCCGAGGGCACTGAAGCTTTCTTT
few	TRBV6-1	NA	TRBJ2-2	CASRASRGHSGELFF	TGTGCCAGCAGAGCGAGCAGGGGCCATTCCGGGGAGCTGTTTTTT
many	TRBV7-2	NA	TRBJ2-7	CASSNRLTYEQYF	TGTGCCAGCAGCAACAGACTAACCTACGAGCAGTACTTC
many	TRBV28	NA	TRBJ2-4	CASTFSGTEGIQYF	TGTGCCAGCACCTTTAGCGGGACAGAGGGCATTCAGTACTTC
many	TRBV28	TRBD1	TRBJ2-3	CASSYMDREVHTQYF	TGTGCCAGCAGTTATATGGACAGGGAAGTACATACGCAGTATTTT
few	TRBV7-3	NA	TRBJ2-7	CASSLDGTIPYEQYF	TGTGCCAGCAGCTTAGATGGCACGATCCCCTACGAGCAGTACTTC
many	TRBV7-9	TRBD2	TRBJ2-7	CASSLVSGRNEQYF	TGTGCCAGCAGCTTAGTTAGCGGGAGGAACGAGCAGTACTTC
many	TRBV30	NA	TRBJ2-7	CAWSAGTREQYF	TGTGCCTGGAGTGCCGGGACAAGAGAGCAGTACTTC
many	TRBV6-1	TRBD2	TRBJ2-1	CASSEGGRGGNEQFF	TGTGCCAGCAGTGAAGGTGGGAGGGGCGGCAATGAGCAGTTCTTC
few	TRBV30	NA	TRBJ2-1	CAMKNNEQFF	TGTGCGATGAAGAACAATGAGCAGTTCTTC
many	TRBV5-1	TRBD2	TRBJ2-1	CASRRGPGLAGDNEQFF	TGCGCCAGCAGGAGGGGGCCCGGACTAGCGGGAGACAATGAGCAGTTCTTC
many	TRBV7-8	NA	TRBJ1-5	CASSLDSLGQPQHF	TGTGCCAGCAGCTTAGACAGTTTAGGTCAGCCCCAGCATTTT
few	TRBV12-3/TRBV12-4	TRBD1	TRBJ1-3	CASNKDRGLTGNTIYF	TGTGCCAGCAACAAGGACAGGGGGCTGACTGGAAACACCATATATTTT
many	TRBV6-1	TRBD2	TRBJ2-3	CASSTTSGRSGDTQYF	TGTGCCAGCAGTACGACTAGCGGGAGAAGTGGAGATACGCAGTATTTT
many	TRBV20-1	NA	TRBJ2-7	CSARDRQDTYEQYF	TGCAGTGCTAGGGATAGGCAGGACACCTACGAGCAGTACTTC
few	TRBV6-2/TRBV6-3	TRBD2	TRBJ2-4	CASSHSGSIDKNIQYF	TGTGCCAGCAGTCATAGCGGGAGTATTGACAAAAACATTCAGTACTTC
NA	TRBV30	NA	TRBJ2-3	CATSGLITDTQYF	TGTGCCACCTCCGGGCTAATCACAGATACGCAGTATTTT
NA	TRBV28	NA	TRBJ2-1	CASAGLIRSYNEQFF	TGTGCCTCCGCCGGACTCATCCGCTCCTACAATGAGCAGTTCTTC
NA	TRBV10-3	TRBD1	TRBJ2-2	CAIRPDRGNGGELFF	TGTGCCATCAGGCCGGACAGGGGGAACGGCGGGGAGCTGTTTTTT
many	TRBV10-3	NA	TRBJ1-2	CAISESVGNYGYTF	TGTGCCATCAGTGAGTCAGTTGGTAACTATGGCTACACCTTC
few	TRBV29-1	TRBD2	TRBJ2-1	CSVANVAGGAYNEQFF	TGCAGCGTTGCCAACGTGGCGGGAGGGGCCTACAATGAGCAGTTCTTC
many	TRBV15	NA	TRBJ1-2	CATSRDGDRSHTF	TGTGCCACCAGCAGAGATGGAGACCGCTCACACACCTTC
many	TRBV24-1	NA	TRBJ2-3	CATSDLPTSTDTQYF	TGTGCCACCAGTGATTTGCCAACGAGCACAGATACGCAGTATTTT
many	TRBV6-6	NA	TRBJ1-2	CASSYLGLGNYTF	TGTGCCAGCAGTTACTTGGGGCTGGGAAACTACACCTTC
NA	TRBV19	TRBD2	TRBJ2-7	CASSIEPTSVSYEQYF	TGTGCCAGTAGTATAGAACCGACTAGCGTTTCCTACGAGCAGTACTTC
few	TRBV19	TRBD2	TRBJ2-7	CASSIGSGNYEQYF	TGTGCCAGTAGTATCGGTAGCGGGAACTACGAGCAGTACTTC
many	TRBV20-1	NA	TRBJ1-6	CSASPAGDGNSPLHF	TGCAGTGCTAGTCCTGCAGGGGATGGTAATTCACCCCTCCACTTT
few	TRBV7-9	NA	TRBJ2-4	CASSFWGKAKNIQYF	TGTGCCAGCAGCTTTTGGGGGAAGGCCAAAAACATTCAGTACTTC
NA	TRBV20-1	TRBD1	TRBJ2-1	CSATGQGTYNEQFF	TGCAGTGCTACGGGACAGGGTACCTACAATGAGCAGTTCTTC
many	TRBV10-3	TRBD1	TRBJ2-1	CAISGGQQEQFF	TGTGCCATCAGTGGGGGACAGCAGGAGCAGTTCTTC
many	TRBV6-5	NA	TRBJ2-1	CASSYSPAKGTYNEQFF	TGTGCCAGCAGTTACTCCCCAGCCAAGGGGACTTACAATGAGCAGTTCTTC
many	TRBV12-3/TRBV12-4	NA	TRBJ1-1	CASRLGREVNTEAFF	TGTGCCAGCAGACTGGGGAGGGAGGTGAACACTGAAGCTTTCTTT
many	TRBV28	TRBD1	TRBJ1-5	CASSFLGTGPYSNQPQHF	TGTGCCAGCAGTTTCCTGGGGACAGGTCCTTATAGCAATCAGCCCCAGCATTTT
NA	TRBV24-1	NA	TRBJ2-5	CATSDWQNEALETQYF	TGTGCCACCAGTGATTGGCAGAATGAGGCGTTAGAGACCCAGTACTTC
NA	TRBV6-2/TRBV6-3	NA	TRBJ2-6	CASMGHSGANVLTF	TGTGCCTCAATGGGGCACTCTGGGGCCAACGTCCTGACTTTC
NA	TRBV28	NA	TRBJ2-5	CASSFEGKETQYF	TGTGCCAGCAGTTTTGAGGGGAAAGAGACCCAGTACTTC
NA	TRBV5-1	TRBD1	TRBJ2-7	CASRPGTGGWYEQYF	TGCGCCAGCAGACCCGGGACAGGGGGCTGGTACGAGCAGTACTTC